This T cell receptor (beta chain) was identified in a study of control samples from healthy donors and cancer patients. Germline V CDR1 and CDR2: MNHEY, SMNVEV (reference sequence). The CDR3 is made up of 15 amino acids. V lost 8 bases to trimming and J lost 9 bases; unmatched junction nucleotides: 16. Method: immunoSEQ multiplex PCR; TCRdb's copy keeps in-frame clones and lacks some. Found here are under 150,000 clones, over 75% of them singletons; the top ten hold roughly 2.8%. This TCR was sampled from a man aged 55-75 years in good health. The chain links TRBV27 to TRBJ2-5; 9 nucleotides align to TRBD1. Sequenced: blood. The CDR3 sequence: CASVSGTGTTGAQYF. The DNA of the CDR3 is TGTGCCAGCGTCTCCGGGACAGGGACCACAGGGGCCCAGTACTTC.